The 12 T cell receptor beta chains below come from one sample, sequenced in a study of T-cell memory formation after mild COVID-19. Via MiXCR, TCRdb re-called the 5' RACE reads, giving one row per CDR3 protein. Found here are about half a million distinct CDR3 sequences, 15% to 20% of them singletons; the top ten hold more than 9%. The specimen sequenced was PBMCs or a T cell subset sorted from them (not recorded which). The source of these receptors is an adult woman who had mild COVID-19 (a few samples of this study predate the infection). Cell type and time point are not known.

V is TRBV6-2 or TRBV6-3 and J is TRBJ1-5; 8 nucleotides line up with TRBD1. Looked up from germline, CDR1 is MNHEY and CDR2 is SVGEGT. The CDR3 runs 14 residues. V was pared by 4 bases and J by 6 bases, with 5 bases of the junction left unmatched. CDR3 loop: CASSFRDRTQPQHF. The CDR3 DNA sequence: TGTGCCAGCAGTTTCCGGGACAGGACTCAGCCCCAGCATTTT.

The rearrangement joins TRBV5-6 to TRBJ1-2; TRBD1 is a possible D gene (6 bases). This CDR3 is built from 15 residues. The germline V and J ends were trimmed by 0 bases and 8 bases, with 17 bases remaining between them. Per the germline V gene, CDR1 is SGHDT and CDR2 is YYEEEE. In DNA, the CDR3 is TGTGCCAGCAGCTTGGTTACAGGGAACCTTCGGGGCTACACCTTC. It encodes CASSLVTGNLRGYTF.

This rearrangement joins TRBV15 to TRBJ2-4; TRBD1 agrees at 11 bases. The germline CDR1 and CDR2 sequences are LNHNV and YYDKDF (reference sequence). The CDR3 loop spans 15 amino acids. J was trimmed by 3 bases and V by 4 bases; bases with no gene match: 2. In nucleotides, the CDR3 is TGTGCCACCAGCATGGGACAGGGGGTCAAAAACATTCAGTACTTC. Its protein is CATSMGQGVKNIQYF.

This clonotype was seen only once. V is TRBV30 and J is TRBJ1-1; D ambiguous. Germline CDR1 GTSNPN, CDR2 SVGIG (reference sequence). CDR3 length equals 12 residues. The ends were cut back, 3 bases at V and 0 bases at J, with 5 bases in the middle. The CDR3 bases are TGTGCCTGGAGCCCCCTGAACACTGAAGCTTTCTTT. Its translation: CAWSPLNTEAFF.

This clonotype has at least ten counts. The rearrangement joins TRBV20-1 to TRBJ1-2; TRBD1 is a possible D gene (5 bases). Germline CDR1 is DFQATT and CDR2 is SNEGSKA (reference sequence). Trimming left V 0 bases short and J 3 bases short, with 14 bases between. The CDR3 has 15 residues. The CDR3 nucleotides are TGCAGTGCTAGAGATGGGGGGAGACTTCACTATGGCTACACCTTC. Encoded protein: CSARDGGRLHYGYTF.

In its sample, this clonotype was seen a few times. This CDR3 reads CASSFPQAGAFF. In nucleotides, the CDR3 is TGTGCCAGCAGTTTCCCCCAGGCAGGGGCTTTCTTT. The rearrangement links TRBV12-3 or TRBV12-4 to TRBJ1-1, with D perhaps matching TRBD1 (5 bases). This CDR3 comprises 12 residues. Trimming cost V 3 bases and J 11 bases, with 13 bases left between them.

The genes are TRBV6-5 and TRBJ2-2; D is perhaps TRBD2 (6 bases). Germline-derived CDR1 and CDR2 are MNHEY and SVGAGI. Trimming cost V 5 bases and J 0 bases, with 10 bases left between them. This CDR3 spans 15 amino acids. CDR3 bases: TGTGCCAGCAGTCGCGGGGTAGCGAACACCGGGGAGCTGTTTTTT. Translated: CASSRGVANTGELFF.

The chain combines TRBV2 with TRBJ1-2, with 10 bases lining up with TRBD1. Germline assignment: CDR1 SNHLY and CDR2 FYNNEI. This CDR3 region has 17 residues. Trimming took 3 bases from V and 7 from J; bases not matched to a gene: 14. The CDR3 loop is CASSDETRQGARRGYTF. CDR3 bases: TGTGCCAGCAGTGACGAAACCAGACAGGGGGCCAGACGTGGCTACACCTTC.

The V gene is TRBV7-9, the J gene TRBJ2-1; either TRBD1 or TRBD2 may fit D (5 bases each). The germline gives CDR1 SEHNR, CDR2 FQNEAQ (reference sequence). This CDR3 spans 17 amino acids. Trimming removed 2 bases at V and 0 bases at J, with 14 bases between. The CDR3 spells CASSLSGTLVSYNEQFF. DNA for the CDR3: TGTGCCAGCAGCTTATCCGGGACCCTGGTCTCCTACAATGAGCAGTTCTTC.

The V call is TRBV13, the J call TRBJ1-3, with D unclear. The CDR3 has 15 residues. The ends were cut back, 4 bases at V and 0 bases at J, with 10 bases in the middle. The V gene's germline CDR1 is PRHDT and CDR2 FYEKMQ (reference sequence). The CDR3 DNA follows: TGTGCCAGCAGCTCCCGGACGTACTCTGGAAACACCATATATTTT. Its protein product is CASSSRTYSGNTIYF.

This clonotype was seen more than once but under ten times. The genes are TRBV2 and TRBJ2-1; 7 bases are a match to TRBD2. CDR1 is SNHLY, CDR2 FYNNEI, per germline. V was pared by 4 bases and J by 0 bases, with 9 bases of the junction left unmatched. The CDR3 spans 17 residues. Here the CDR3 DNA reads TGTGCCAGCAGTGGCTTTAGTAGCGGGTACTCCTACAATGAGCAGTTCTTC. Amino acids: CASSGFSSGYSYNEQFF.

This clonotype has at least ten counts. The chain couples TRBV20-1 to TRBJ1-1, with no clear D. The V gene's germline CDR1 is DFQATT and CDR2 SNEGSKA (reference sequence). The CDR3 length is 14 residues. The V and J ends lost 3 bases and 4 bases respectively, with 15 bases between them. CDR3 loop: CSARHGLWGTEAFF. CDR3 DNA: TGCAGTGCTAGGCATGGGCTGTGGGGCACTGAAGCTTTCTTT.